This T cell receptor (beta chain) originates from a study of blood T cell repertoires in COVID-19. On the study more broadly: Samples representing acute and convalescent COVID-19 were sourced from the United States, Italy and Spain.

This clone appeared a few times. Profiled with immunoSEQ multiplex PCR; TCRdb holds only in-frame clones, not every one. The data contain roughly 230,000 clones, 85% of them singletons. The CDR3 spans 15 residues. With V trimmed by 7 bases and J by 6 bases, 6 bases remained unmatched. CDR1 LNHDA and CDR2 SQIVND come from the germline V gene (reference sequence). The origin of this receptor is a woman aged 60-75 years with active or convalescent COVID-19. The chain employs TRBV19 and TRBJ2-2; 12 nucleotides align to TRBD2. Input material: peripheral blood. CDR3 coding DNA: TGTGCCAGTATCCCTAGCGGGGGGGCCTCCGGGGAGCTGTTTTTT. Amino acid sequence: CASIPSGGASGELFF.